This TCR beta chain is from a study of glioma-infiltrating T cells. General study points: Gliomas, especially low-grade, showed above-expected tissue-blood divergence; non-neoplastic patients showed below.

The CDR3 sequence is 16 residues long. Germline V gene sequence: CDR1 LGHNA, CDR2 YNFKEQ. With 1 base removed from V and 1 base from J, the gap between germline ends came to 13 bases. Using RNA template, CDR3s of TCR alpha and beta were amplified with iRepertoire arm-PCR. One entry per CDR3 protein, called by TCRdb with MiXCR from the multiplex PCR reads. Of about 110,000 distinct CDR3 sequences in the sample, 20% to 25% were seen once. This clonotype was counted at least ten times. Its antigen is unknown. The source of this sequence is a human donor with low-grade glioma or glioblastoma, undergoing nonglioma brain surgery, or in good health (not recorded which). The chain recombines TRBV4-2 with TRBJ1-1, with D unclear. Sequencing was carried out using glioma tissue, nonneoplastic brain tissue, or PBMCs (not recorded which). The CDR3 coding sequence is TGTGCCAGCAGCCAAGCCCTGGGAGGTTCGAACACTGAAGCTTTCTTT. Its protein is CASSQALGGSNTEAFF.